Listed below are T cell receptor beta chains from one sample, sequenced in a study of neurological immune-mediated disorders. Using its own MiXCR run on the 5' RACE reads, TCRdb lists one record per CDR3 protein. The sample carries 25,000 to 35,000 distinct CDR3 sequences, 4.6% recorded once. Specimen: PBMCs. The receptor set was obtained from a man younger than 30 in good health. Both conserved end residues are part of each CDR3. D genes are given only for firm matches. Not all rows give a size; the values are once, few, many and, for expanded clones, a class.

TRBJ1-2 | TRBV5-1 | . | many | TGCGCCAGCAGCACAGGACAGAGACAAGGGGGCTACACCTTC | CASSTGQRQGGYTF
TRBJ2-1 | TRBV10-3 | . | many | TGTGCCATCAGTCAGGGTTACGAGCAGTTCTTC | CAISQGYEQFF
TRBJ1-6 | TRBV10-3 | . | many | TGTGCCATCAGTTCCAGCGGAGCTTGGTTTAATTCACCCCTCCACTTT | CAISSSGAWFNSPLHF
TRBJ2-3 | TRBV7-2 | TRBD1 | many | TGTGCCAGCAGCTTATTACAGGGGCCAGATACGCAGTATTTT | CASSLLQGPDTQYF
TRBJ1-1 | TRBV19 | . | many | TGTGCCAGTACCTTCGTCGCTAAGGGGACTGAAGCTTTCTTT | CASTFVAKGTEAFF
TRBJ2-1 | TRBV6-1 | . | many | TGTGCCAGCAGGGGACCGGCCAATGAGCAGTTCTTC | CASRGPANEQFF
TRBJ1-5 | TRBV7-2 | . | many | TGTGCCAGCAGCCTCTCGGGGGGCATTCAGCCCCAGCATTTT | CASSLSGGIQPQHF
TRBJ2-7 | TRBV5-1 | . | . | . | CASSFYICSARTGFYEQYF
TRBJ1-1 | TRBV20-1 | . | many | TGCAGTGCTAACCCTGGGGATAGGGACACTGAAGCTTTCTTT | CSANPGDRDTEAFF
TRBJ1-4 | TRBV27 | . | medium-sized | TGTGCCAGCAGTTTCGGACAGTGGGGTGAAAAACTGTTTTTT | CASSFGQWGEKLFF
TRBJ1-4 | TRBV5-1 | . | many | TGCGCCAGCAGCCGTATGGGTACTGCAACTAATGAAAAACTGTTTTTT | CASSRMGTATNEKLFF
TRBJ2-2 | TRBV18 | . | many | TGTGCCAGCTCACCTGAACCTCGTACAGGCGACGGCACCGGGGAGCTGTTTTTT | CASSPEPRTGDGTGELFF
TRBJ1-5 | TRBV5-1 | . | many | TGCGCCAGCAGCGAGGGAGGGATGAATCAGCCCCAGCATTTT | CASSEGGMNQPQHF
TRBJ2-5 | TRBV6-1 | . | few | TGTGCCAACAGTGTAGGTGTGAGGGCCGGGTACCAAGAGACCCAGTACTTC | CANSVGVRAGYQETQYF